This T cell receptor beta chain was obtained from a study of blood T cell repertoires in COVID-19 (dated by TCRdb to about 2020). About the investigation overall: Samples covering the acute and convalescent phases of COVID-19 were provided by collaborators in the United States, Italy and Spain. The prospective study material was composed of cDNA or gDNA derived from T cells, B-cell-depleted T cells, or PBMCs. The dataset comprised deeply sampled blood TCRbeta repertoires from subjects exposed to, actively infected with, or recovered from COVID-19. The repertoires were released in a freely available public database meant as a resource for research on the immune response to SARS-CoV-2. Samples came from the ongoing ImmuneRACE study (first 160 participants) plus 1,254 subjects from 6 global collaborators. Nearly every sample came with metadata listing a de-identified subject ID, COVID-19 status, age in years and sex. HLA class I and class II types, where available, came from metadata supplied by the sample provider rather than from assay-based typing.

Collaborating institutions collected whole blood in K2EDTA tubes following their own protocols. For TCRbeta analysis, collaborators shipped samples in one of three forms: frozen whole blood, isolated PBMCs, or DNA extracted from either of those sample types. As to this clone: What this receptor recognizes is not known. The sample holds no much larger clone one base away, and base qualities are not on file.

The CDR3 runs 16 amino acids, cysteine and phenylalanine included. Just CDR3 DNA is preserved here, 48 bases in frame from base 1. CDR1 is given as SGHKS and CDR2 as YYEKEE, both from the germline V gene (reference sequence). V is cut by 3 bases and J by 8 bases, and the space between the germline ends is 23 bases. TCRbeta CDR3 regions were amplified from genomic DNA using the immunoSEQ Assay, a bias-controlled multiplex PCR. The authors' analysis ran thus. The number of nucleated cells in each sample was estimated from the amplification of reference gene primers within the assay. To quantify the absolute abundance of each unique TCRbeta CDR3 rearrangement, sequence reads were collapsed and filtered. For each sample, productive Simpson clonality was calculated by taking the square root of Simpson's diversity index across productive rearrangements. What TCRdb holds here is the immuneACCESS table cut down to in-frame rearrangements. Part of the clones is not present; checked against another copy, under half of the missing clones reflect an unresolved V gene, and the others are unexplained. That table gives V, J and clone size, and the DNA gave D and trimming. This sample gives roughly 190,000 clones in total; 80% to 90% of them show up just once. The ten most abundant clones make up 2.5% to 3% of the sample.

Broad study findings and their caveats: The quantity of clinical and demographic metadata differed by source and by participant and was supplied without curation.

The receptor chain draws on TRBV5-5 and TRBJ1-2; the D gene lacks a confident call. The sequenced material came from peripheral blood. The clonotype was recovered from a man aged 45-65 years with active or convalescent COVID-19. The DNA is TGTGCCAGCAGCTCCCACCCAACGGGGAGGTCGGAGGGCTACACCTTC. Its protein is CASSSHPTGRSEGYTF. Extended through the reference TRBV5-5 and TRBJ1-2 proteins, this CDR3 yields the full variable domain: DAGVTQSPTHLIKTRGQQVTLRCSPISGHKSVSWYQQVLGQGPQFIFQYYEKEERGRGNFPDRFSARQFPNYSSELNVNALLLGDSALYLCASSSHPTGRSEGYTFGSGTRLTVV.